This T cell receptor (beta chain) was sequenced in a study of preoperative IRX-2 immunotherapy in early breast cancer. The sample's treatment: preoperative locoregional IRX-2 cytokine immunotherapy. Preoperative locoregional IRX-2 cytokine immunotherapy was tested in the phase Ib source study. Sequencing used immunoSEQ multiplex PCR; TCRdb keeps in-frame clones, though not all of them. Of around 62,000 clones listed, roughly 95% are singletons. Per germline, CDR1 SGHAT and CDR2 FQNNGV. This CDR3 contains 12 residues. V shed 5 bases and J shed 9 bases, with 11 bases lying between them. The receptor was derived from a human donor with breast cancer. The chain is built from TRBV11-2 and TRBJ2-1, with D perhaps matching TRBD1 (5 bases). The specimen was collected from a patient treated with IRX-2 immunotherapy. CDR3 sequence: CASSPGAGEQFF. In nucleotides, the CDR3 is TGTGCCAGCAGCCCTGGGGCTGGTGAGCAGTTCTTC. The full variable domain, in which reference TRBV11-2 and TRBJ2-1 provide the parts outside the CDR3, is EAGVAQSPRYKIIEKRQSVAFWCNPISGHATLYWYQQILGQGPKLLIQFQNNGVVDDSQLPKDRFSAERLKGVDSTLKIQPAKLEDSAVYLCASSPGAGEQFFGPGTRLTVL.